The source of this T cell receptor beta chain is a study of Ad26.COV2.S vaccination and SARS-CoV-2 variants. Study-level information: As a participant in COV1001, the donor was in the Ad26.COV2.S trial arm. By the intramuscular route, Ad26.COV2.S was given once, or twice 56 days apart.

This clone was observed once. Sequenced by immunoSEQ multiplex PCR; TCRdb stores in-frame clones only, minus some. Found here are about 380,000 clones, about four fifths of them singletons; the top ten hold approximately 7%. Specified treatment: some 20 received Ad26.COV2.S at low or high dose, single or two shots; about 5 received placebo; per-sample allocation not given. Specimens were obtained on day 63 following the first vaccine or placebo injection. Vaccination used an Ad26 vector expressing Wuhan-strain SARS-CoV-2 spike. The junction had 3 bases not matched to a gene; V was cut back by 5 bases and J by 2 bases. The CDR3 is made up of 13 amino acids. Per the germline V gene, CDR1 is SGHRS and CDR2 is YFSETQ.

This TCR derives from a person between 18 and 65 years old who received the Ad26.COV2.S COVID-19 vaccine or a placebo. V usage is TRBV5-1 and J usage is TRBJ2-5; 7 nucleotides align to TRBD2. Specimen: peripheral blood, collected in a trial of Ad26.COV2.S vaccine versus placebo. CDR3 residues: CASRAGVQETQYF. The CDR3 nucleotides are TGCGCCAGCAGGGCGGGGGTACAAGAGACCCAGTACTTC.